The rows below give T cell receptor beta chains drawn from one sample of a study of read filtering for tumor transcriptome and immune sequencing. TCRdb analysed the reads with MiXCR anew, one entry per CDR3 protein. The sample yields about 86,000 distinct CDR3 sequences, 10% to 15% seen once. The sequenced sample was a population of CD138-negative cells sorted from bone marrow. These TCRs come from a donor over 35 with multiple myeloma. Both conserved end residues are trimmed from each CDR3. The order of the fields is V gene, D gene, CDR3 protein. D genes are given only for firm matches.

>TRBV5-1|TRBD1
ASSFPGTAETQY
>TRBV12-3/TRBV12-4|.
ASSFRRDSGANVLT
>TRBV7-2|.
ASSSLQAYNEQF
>TRBV20-1|TRBD2
SARDRTSGSYEQY
>TRBV20-1|.
SARGGRSSYEQY
>TRBV29-1|TRBD1
SVEGQGITEAF
>TRBV20-1|TRBD2
SASRLASTYEQY
>TRBV5-1|TRBD2
ASSPGTSGARTDTQY
>TRBV5-1|.
ASSPVGQWNTGELF
>TRBV30|TRBD2
AWIAGGTDTQY
>TRBV20-1|.
SASYEQY
>TRBV6-6|.
ASRTNTEAF
>TRBV20-1|TRBD1
SASRGLNQPQH
>TRBV6-2/TRBV6-3|.
ASRTYTDTQY
>TRBV7-3|.
ASSEPGALGAF